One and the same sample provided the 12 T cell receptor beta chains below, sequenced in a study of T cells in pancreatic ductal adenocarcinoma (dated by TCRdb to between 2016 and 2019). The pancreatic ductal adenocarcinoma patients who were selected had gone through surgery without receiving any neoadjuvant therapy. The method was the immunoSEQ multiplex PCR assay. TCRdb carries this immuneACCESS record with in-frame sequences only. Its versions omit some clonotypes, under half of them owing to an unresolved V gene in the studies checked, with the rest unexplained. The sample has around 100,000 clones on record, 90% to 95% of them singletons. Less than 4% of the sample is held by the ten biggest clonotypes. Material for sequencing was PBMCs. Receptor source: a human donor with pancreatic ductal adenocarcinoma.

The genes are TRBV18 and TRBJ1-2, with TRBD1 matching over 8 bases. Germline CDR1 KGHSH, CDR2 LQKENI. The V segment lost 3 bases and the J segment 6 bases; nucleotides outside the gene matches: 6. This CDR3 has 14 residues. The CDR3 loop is CASSPRTGSDGYTF. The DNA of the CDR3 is TGTGCCAGCTCACCTCGGACAGGGTCGGATGGCTACACCTTC. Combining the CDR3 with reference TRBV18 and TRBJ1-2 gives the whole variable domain NAGVMQNPRHLVRRRGQEARLRCSPMKGHSHVYWYRQLPEEGLKFMVYLQKENIIDESGMPKERFSAEFPKEGPSILRIQQVVRGDSAAYFCASSPRTGSDGYTFGSGTRLTVV.

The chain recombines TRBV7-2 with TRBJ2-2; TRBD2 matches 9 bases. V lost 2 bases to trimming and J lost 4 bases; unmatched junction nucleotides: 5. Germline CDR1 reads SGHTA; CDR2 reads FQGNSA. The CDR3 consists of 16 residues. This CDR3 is CASSLLAGAVTGELFF. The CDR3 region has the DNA TGTGCCAGCAGCTTATTAGCGGGAGCGGTCACCGGGGAGCTGTTTTTT.

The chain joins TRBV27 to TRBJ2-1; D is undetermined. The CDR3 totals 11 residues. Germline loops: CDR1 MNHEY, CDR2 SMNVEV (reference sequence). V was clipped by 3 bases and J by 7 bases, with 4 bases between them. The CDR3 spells CASSFSNEQFF. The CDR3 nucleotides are TGTGCCAGCAGTTTTTCGAATGAGCAGTTCTTC.

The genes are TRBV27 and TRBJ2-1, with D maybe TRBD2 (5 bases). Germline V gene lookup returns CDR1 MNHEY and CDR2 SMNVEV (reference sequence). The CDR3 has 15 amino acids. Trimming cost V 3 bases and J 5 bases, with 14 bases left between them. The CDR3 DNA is TGTGCCAGCAGTTTTTTAGGGAGCTGGCACAATGAGCAGTTCTTC. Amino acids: CASSFLGSWHNEQFF.

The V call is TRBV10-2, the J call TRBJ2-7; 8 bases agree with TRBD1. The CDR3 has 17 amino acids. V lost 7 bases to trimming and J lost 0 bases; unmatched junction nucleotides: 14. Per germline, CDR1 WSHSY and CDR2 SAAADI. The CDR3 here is CASTSSDRGLSSYEQYF. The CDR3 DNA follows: TGCGCCAGCACCTCATCCGACAGGGGCCTGAGCTCCTACGAGCAGTACTTC.

CDR3 sequence reads: CASRLALLGTDTQYF. CDR3 sequence (DNA): TGTGCCAGCAGGCTAGCCCTCCTAGGCACAGATACGCAGTATTTT. This chain joins TRBV4-2 and TRBJ2-3; D possibly corresponds to TRBD2 (5 bases). CDR1 and CDR2 (germline): LGHNA, YNFKEQ. The V and J ends lost 6 bases and 1 base respectively, with 14 bases between them. The CDR3 contains 15 residues.

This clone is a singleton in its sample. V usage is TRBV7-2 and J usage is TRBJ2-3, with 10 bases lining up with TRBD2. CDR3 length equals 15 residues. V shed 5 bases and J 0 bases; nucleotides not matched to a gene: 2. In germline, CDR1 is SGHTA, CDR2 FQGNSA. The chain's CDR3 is CASSRSGGSTDTQYF. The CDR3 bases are TGTGCCAGCAGCCGTAGCGGGGGGAGCACAGATACGCAGTATTTT.

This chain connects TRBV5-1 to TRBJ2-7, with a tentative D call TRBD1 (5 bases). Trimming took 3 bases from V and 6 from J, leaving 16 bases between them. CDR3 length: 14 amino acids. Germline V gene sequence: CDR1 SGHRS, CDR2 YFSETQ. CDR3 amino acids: CASSYTGPGREQYF. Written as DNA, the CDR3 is TGCGCCAGCAGCTATACGGGCCCAGGGCGCGAGCAGTACTTC. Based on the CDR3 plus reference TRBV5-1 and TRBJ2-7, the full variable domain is KAGVTQTPRYLIKTRGQQVTLSCSPISGHRSVSWYQQTPGQGLQFLFEYFSETQRNKGNFPGRFSGRQFSNSRSEMNVSTLELGDSALYLCASSYTGPGREQYFGPGTRLTVT.

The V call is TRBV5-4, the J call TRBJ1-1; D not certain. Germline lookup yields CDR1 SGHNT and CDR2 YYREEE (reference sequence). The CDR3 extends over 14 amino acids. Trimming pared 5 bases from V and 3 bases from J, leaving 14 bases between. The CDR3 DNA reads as TGTGCCAGCAGTTGGGCCCTAACTGACACTGAAGCTTTCTTT. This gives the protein CASSWALTDTEAFF.

CDR3 nucleotide sequence: TGTGCCAGCAGTGAAGGATCCGGGACAGCCTTTACCTACGAGCAGTACTTC. The encoded protein is CASSEGSGTAFTYEQYF. This chain connects TRBV6-1 to TRBJ2-7, with 7 bases matching TRBD1. The CDR3 is 17 residues long. Germline-derived CDR1 and CDR2 are MNHNS and SASEGT. After removal of 1 base from V and 2 bases from J, the junction contained 11 bases not matched to a gene.

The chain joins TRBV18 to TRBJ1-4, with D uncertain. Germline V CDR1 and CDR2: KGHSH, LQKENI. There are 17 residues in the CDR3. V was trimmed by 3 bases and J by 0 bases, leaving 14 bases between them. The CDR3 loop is CASSPRQETATNEKLFF. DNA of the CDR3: TGTGCCAGCTCACCCAGACAAGAAACTGCAACTAATGAAAAACTGTTTTTT. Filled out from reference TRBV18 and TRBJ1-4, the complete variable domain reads NAGVMQNPRHLVRRRGQEARLRCSPMKGHSHVYWYRQLPEEGLKFMVYLQKENIIDESGMPKERFSAEFPKEGPSILRIQQVVRGDSAAYFCASSPRQETATNEKLFFGSGTQLSVL.

The CDR3 DNA follows: TGTGCCAGCAGCCACGGACAGGTGACTCAGCCCCAGCATTTT. Amino acids: CASSHGQVTQPQHF. The chain has TRBV4-2 and TRBJ1-5; 7 bases match TRBD1. The CDR3 is 14 residues long. Germline-derived CDR1 and CDR2 are LGHNA and YNFKEQ. With V trimmed by 3 bases and J by 6 bases, 5 bases remained unmatched.